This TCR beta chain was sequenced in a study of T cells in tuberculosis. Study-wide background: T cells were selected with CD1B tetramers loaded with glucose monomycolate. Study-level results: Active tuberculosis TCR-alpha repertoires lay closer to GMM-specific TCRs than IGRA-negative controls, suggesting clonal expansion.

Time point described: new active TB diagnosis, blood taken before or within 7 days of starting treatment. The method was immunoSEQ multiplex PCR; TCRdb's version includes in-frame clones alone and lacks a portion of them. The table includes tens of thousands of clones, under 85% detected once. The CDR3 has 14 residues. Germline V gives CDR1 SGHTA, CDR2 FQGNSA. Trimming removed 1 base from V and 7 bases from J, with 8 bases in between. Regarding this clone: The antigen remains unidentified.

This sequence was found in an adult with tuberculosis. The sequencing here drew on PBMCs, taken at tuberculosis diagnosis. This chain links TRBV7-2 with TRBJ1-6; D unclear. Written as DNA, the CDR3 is TGTGCCAGCAGCTTAGGGGCCATAAATTCACCCCTCCACTTT. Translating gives CASSLGAINSPLHF.